The clone carrying this T cell receptor beta chain was seen many times. The authors deemed Graves' hyperthyroidism stable absent ophthalmopathy progression within 18 months. The source material, RNA transcripts, was used to amplify TCR beta CDR3 regions. The HTBI primer set was used in a first-round RT-PCR of the TCR CDR3. MiXCR, applied by TCRdb to the multiplex PCR reads, yields one record per CDR3 protein. The sample records around 340,000 distinct CDR3 sequences, around a sixth being singletons. This specimen belongs to a study of T cells in Graves' hyperthyroidism and ophthalmopathy. Trimming took off 3 bases at V and 3 bases at J, with 8 bases between the two ends. This CDR3 spans 13 amino acids.

The chain uses TRBV12-3 or TRBV12-4 and TRBJ1-2, with D unresolved. Sample: blood. This sequence was found in a man in his thirties or forties with Graves' hyperthyroidism. The CDR3 reads CASSLASDYGYTF. CDR3 in DNA: TGTGCCAGCAGTTTGGCGTCGGACTATGGCTACACCTTC.